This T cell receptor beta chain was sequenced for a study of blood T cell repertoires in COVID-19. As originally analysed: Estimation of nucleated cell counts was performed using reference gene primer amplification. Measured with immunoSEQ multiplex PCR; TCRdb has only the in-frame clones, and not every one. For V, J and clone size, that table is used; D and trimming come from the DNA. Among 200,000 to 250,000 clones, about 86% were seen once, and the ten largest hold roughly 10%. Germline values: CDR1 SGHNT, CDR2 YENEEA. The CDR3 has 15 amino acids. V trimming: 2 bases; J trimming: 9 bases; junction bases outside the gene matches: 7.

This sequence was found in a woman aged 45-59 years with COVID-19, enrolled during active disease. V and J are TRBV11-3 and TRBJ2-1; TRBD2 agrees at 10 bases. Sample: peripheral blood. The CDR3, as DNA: TGTGCCAGCAGCTTAATAGCGGGGGGATCGGGTGAGCAGTTCTTC. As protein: CASSLIAGGSGEQFF. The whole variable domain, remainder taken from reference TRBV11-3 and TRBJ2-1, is EAGVVQSPRYKIIEKKQPVAFWCNPISGHNTLYWYLQNLGQGPELLIRYENEEAVDDSQLPKDRFSAERLKGVDSTLKIQPAELGDSAVYLCASSLIAGGSGEQFFGPGTRLTVL.